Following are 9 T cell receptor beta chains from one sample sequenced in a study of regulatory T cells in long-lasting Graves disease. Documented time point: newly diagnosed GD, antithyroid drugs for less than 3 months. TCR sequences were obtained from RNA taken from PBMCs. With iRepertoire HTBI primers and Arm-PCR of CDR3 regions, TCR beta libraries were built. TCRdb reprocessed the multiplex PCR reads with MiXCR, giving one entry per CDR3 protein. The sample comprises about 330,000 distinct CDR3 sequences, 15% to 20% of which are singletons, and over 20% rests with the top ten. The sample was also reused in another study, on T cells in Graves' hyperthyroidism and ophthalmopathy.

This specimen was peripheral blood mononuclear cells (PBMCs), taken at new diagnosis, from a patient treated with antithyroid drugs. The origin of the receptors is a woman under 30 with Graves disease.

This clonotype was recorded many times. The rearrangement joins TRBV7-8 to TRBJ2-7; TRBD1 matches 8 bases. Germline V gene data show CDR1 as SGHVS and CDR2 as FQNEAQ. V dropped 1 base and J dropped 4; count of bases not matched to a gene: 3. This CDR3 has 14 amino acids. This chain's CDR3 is CASSLGTGRYEQYF. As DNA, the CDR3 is TGTGCCAGCAGCTTAGGGACAGGGAGGTACGAGCAGTACTTC.

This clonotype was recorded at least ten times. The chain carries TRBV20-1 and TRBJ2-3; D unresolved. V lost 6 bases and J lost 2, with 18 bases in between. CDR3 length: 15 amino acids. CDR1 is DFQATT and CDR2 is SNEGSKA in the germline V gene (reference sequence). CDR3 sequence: CSAHVGSTSTDTQYF. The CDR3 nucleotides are TGCAGTGCCCACGTGGGATCGACCTCCACAGATACGCAGTATTTT.

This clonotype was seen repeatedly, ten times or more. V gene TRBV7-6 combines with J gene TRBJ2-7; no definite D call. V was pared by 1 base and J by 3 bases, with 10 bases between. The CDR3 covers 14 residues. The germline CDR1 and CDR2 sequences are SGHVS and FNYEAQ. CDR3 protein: CASSLEPGSYEQYF. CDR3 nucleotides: TGTGCCAGCAGCTTAGAGCCCGGAAGCTACGAGCAGTACTTC. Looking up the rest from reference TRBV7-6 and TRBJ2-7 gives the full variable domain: GAGVSQSPRYKVTKRGQDVALRCDPISGHVSLYWYRQALGQGPEFLTYFNYEAQQDKSGLPNDRFSAERPEGSISTLTIQRTEQRDSAMYRCASSLEPGSYEQYFGPGTRLTVT.

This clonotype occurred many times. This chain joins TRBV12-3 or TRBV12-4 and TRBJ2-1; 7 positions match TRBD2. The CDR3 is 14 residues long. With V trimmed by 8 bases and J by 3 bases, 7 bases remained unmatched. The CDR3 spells CASWGGGGYNEQFF. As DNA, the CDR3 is TGTGCCAGCTGGGGGGGGGGAGGCTACAATGAGCAGTTCTTC.

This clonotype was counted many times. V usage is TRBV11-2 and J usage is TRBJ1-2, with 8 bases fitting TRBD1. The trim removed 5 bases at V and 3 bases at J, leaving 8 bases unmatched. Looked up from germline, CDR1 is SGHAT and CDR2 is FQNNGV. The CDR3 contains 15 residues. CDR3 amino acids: CASSTRTGKDYGYTF. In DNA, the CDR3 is TGTGCCAGCAGCACAAGGACAGGGAAGGACTATGGCTACACCTTC.

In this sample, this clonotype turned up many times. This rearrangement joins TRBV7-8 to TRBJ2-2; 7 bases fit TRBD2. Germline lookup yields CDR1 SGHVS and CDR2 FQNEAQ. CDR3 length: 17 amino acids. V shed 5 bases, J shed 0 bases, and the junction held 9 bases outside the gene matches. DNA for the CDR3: TGTGCCAGCAGCACCCCGTGGCTAGCGGCGAACACCGGGGAGCTGTTTTTT. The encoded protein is CASSTPWLAANTGELFF.

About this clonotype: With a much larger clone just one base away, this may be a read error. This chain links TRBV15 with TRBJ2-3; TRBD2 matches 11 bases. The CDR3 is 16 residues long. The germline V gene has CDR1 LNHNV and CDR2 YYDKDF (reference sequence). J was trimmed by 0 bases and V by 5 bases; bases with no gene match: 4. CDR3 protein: CATSPTSGSSTDTQYF. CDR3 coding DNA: TGTGCCACCAGCCCTACTAGCGGGAGTAGCACAGATACGCAGTATTTT.

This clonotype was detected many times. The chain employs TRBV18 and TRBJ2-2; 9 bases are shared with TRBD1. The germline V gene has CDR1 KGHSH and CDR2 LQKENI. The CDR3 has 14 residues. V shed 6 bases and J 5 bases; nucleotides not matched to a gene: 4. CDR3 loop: CASSPDRGTGELFF. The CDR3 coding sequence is TGTGCCAGCTCTCCGGACAGGGGAACCGGGGAGCTGTTTTTT.

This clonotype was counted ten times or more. The CDR3 DNA follows: TGTGCCAGCAGCCGAGCCCCCGGAGAAACTAACTATGGCTACACCTTC. It encodes CASSRAPGETNYGYTF. The gene calls are TRBV5-5 and TRBJ1-2; D is uncertain. CDR1 and CDR2 (germline): SGHKS, YYEKEE (reference sequence). V lost 4 bases and J lost 0, with 16 bases in between. The CDR3 has 16 amino acids.